The 10 T cell receptor beta chains below were found in one sample sequenced in a study of T cells in Graves' hyperthyroidism and ophthalmopathy. The investigators amplified TCR beta CDR3 regions from RNA transcripts. The HTBI primer set drove a first-round RT-PCR of the TCR CDR3. Using its own MiXCR run on the multiplex PCR reads, TCRdb lists one record per CDR3 protein. Here the sample spans roughly 400,000 distinct CDR3 sequences, about an eighth being singletons. Sequencing was performed on blood. These receptors were obtained from a man in his fifties or sixties with Graves' ophthalmopathy.

Concerning this clonotype itself: A read error may be the cause here, since a much bigger clone is one base away. DNA for the CDR3: TGTGCCAGCAGCCCTATCCCCGGGACTAGCGGGAGTCGGGAGCAGTTCTTC. Its translation is CASSPIPGTSGSREQFF. The V and J genes are TRBV7-6 and TRBJ2-1; 14 nucleotides line up with TRBD2. V lost 5 bases and J lost 10; bases outside the gene matches: 13. There are 17 residues in the CDR3. Germline V CDR1 and CDR2: SGHVS, FNYEAQ.

There are a few counts of this clonotype. The chain combines TRBV11-1 with TRBJ2-1; 7 positions agree with TRBD2. The length of the CDR3 is 20 residues. Germline-derived CDR1 and CDR2 are SGHAT and FQDESV (reference sequence). J lost 0 bases, V lost 0 bases, and 14 bases had no gene match. CDR3: CASSLARFSGSPSSYNEQFF. The DNA of the CDR3 is TGTGCCAGCAGCTTAGCGCGTTTTAGCGGGTCCCCCTCCTCCTACAATGAGCAGTTCTTC.

The sample holds many counts of this clonotype. The chain employs TRBV20-1 and TRBJ1-5; a possible D gene is TRBD1 (5 bases). CDR3 length equals 13 residues. Trimming took off 0 bases at V and 8 bases at J, with 11 bases between the two ends. From germline, CDR1 is DFQATT and CDR2 SNEGSKA (reference sequence). The CDR3 DNA follows: TGCAGTGCTAGAGATGGGGCAGGCAAGCCCCAGCATTTT. The encoded protein is CSARDGAGKPQHF.

The V call is TRBV7-8, the J call TRBJ1-5; maybe TRBD1 (6 bases). This CDR3 region has 15 residues. V was cut by 2 bases and J by 7 bases, with 15 bases left in between. CDR1 is SGHVS, CDR2 FQNEAQ, per germline. As DNA, the CDR3 is TGTGCCAGCAGCTTACCGATAGGGGGAGGCCAGCCCCAGCATTTT. Residues: CASSLPIGGGQPQHF.

The rearrangement links TRBV19 to TRBJ2-1; D call uncertain. Germline V gene lookup returns CDR1 LNHDA and CDR2 SQIVND (reference sequence). Trimming took off 5 bases at V and 9 bases at J, with 11 bases between the two ends. The CDR3 has 12 residues. CDR3 protein: CASSELASEQFF. In DNA, the CDR3 is TGTGCCAGTAGTGAACTGGCCAGTGAGCAGTTCTTC. The full variable domain, its missing parts supplied by reference TRBV19 and TRBJ2-1, is DGGITQSPKYLFRKEGQNVTLSCEQNLNHDAMYWYRQDPGQGLRLIYYSQIVNDFQKGDIAEGYSVSREKKESFPLTVTSAQKNPTAFYLCASSELASEQFFGPGTRLTVL.

This clonotype came up many times. This chain connects TRBV7-9 to TRBJ2-7, with 11 positions matching TRBD2. The CDR3 totals 16 residues. The V segment lost 6 bases and the J segment 1 base; nucleotides outside the gene matches: 8. Germline V gene data show CDR1 as SEHNR and CDR2 as FQNEAQ (reference sequence). The CDR3 sequence is CASRTSGIIGSYEQYF. The CDR3 coding sequence is TGTGCCAGCAGGACTAGCGGGATAATTGGGTCCTACGAGCAGTACTTC. Full variable domain (outside the CDR3, taken from reference TRBV7-9 and TRBJ2-7): DTGVSQNPRHKITKRGQNVTFRCDPISEHNRLYWYRQTLGQGPEFLTYFQNEAQLEKSRLLSDRFSAERPKGSFSTLEIQRTEQGDSAMYLCASRTSGIIGSYEQYFGPGTRLTVT.

About this clonotype itself: This clone may be a read error of a much larger clone one base away. The J gene is TRBJ2-3, the V gene TRBV3-1, with D possibly being TRBD2 (6 bases). CDR1 is LGHDT, CDR2 YNNKEL, per germline (reference sequence). The CDR3 length is 16 residues. The chain's CDR3 is CASSHPGRDWGDTQCF. CDR3 nucleotides: TGTGCCAGCAGCCATCCCGGCCGGGACTGGGGCGATACGCAGTGTTTT.

V gene TRBV27 combines with J gene TRBJ1-2; 10 positions match TRBD1. This CDR3 comprises 14 residues. The trim removed 5 bases at V and 8 bases at J, leaving 8 bases unmatched. Germline CDR1 and CDR2: MNHEY and SMNVEV (reference sequence). Here the CDR3 reads CASSLIGTGDGYTF. The CDR3 DNA sequence: TGTGCCAGCAGTCTAATCGGGACAGGGGACGGCTACACCTTC.

The table lists this clonotype with many counts. The chain employs TRBV3-1 and TRBJ2-3; a possible D gene is TRBD2 (5 bases). Germline V gene lookup returns CDR1 LGHDT and CDR2 YNNKEL (reference sequence). This CDR3 comprises 14 residues. Trimming cost V 1 base and J 1 base, with 6 bases left between them. CDR3 sequence reads: CASSQGRRTDTQYF. CDR3 nucleotides: TGTGCCAGCAGCCAAGGGAGGCGCACAGATACGCAGTATTTT.

This clonotype was seen many times. The chain uses TRBV7-8 and TRBJ1-5; D is perhaps TRBD1 (6 bases). This CDR3 has 14 residues. With 0 bases removed from V and 5 bases from J, the gap between germline ends came to 8 bases. The germline CDR1 and CDR2 sequences are SGHVS and FQNEAQ. The CDR3, as DNA: TGTGCCAGCAGCTTAGCCTACAGGGATCAGCCCCAGCATTTT. This sequence encodes CASSLAYRDQPQHF.